The 9 T cell receptor beta chains presented below share a single source sample, sequenced in a study of vaccination effects on CD4 cells after COVID-19. CD4+ T cell isolation took place after 10 days of culture. Vaccination of participants consisted of two doses of either the BNT162b2 or mRNA-1273 vaccine. TCRdb's copy holds only in-frame clones and misses some; the assay was immunoSEQ multiplex PCR. This sample carries some 30,000 clones, around two thirds of them seen once, and the ten largest clones take more than 12%. No antigen has been assigned to these receptors. The sequences come from CD4+ T cells from PBMCs cultured without peptide, collected after COVID-19 vaccination. All receptors derive from a human donor who received a COVID-19 vaccine.

The chain joins TRBV6-2 or TRBV6-3 to TRBJ2-1; TRBD2 aligns across 9 bases. This CDR3 spans 16 amino acids. V lost 0 bases and J lost 10; bases outside the gene matches: 10. CDR1 is MNHEY, CDR2 SVGEGT, per germline. The CDR3 coding sequence is TGTGCCAGCAGTTACTCGAGGACTAGCGTCCCGGCGGAGCAGTTCTTC. Translating it yields CASSYSRTSVPAEQFF.

The V call is TRBV28, the J call TRBJ2-7; TRBD1 aligns across 7 bases. Trimming took 3 bases from V and 3 from J; bases not matched to a gene: 8. The CDR3 has 15 residues. The germline V gene encodes CDR1 MDHEN and CDR2 SYDVKM. As DNA, the CDR3 is TGTGCCAGCAGTTTTCCACAGGGGAATAGCTACGAGCAGTACTTC. Amino acids: CASSFPQGNSYEQYF. Based on the CDR3 plus reference TRBV28 and TRBJ2-7, the full variable domain is DVKVTQSSRYLVKRTGEKVFLECVQDMDHENMFWYRQDPGLGLRLIYFSYDVKMKEKGDIPEGYSVSREKKERFSLILESASTNQTSMYLCASSFPQGNSYEQYFGPGTRLTVT.

About this clone itself: One junction end does not reproduce the germline sequence, and a read error may be involved. The chain recombines TRBV27 with TRBJ1-1; D perhaps matches TRBD1 (5 bases). This CDR3 region has 14 residues. CDR1 and CDR2 (germline): MNHEY, SMNVEV (reference sequence). The CDR3 loop is CASSLFRDAPVGVF. For the CDR3, the DNA is TGTGCCAGCAGTCTATTCCGGGACGCCCCGGTTGGGGTTTTT.

This clone was seen a handful of times. J is TRBJ1-2 and V is TRBV7-9, with D perhaps matching TRBD1 (5 bases). Trimming pared 5 bases from V and 5 bases from J, leaving 9 bases between. Per germline, CDR1 SEHNR and CDR2 FQNEAQ (reference sequence). The CDR3 spans 12 residues. Written as DNA, the CDR3 is TGTGCCAGCAGCCCCCAGGGATATGGCTACACCTTC. Its protein is CASSPQGYGYTF.

The genes are TRBV19 and TRBJ2-2, with TRBD1 identical over 7 bases. With 7 bases clipped from V and 5 bases from J, the junction kept 7 bases outside the gene matches. There are 14 residues in the CDR3. Per germline, CDR1 LNHDA and CDR2 SQIVND (reference sequence). The CDR3, as DNA: TGTGCCAGTACCCCAGGGGGATTAACCGGGGAGCTGTTTTTT. Its protein is CASTPGGLTGELFF.

J is TRBJ1-1 and V is TRBV28, with TRBD1 identical over 7 bases. The CDR3 covers 14 residues. The germline V gene has CDR1 MDHEN and CDR2 SYDVKM. J gave up 1 base and V 4 bases, and 3 bases lay outside the gene matches. This CDR3 reads CASSWGQPNTEAFF. DNA of the CDR3: TGTGCCAGCAGTTGGGGACAGCCGAACACTGAAGCTTTCTTT.

This rearrangement joins TRBV10-2 to TRBJ2-7, with 7 bases identical to TRBD1. J gave up 3 bases and V 6 bases, and 5 bases lay outside the gene matches. CDR3 length: 13 residues. The germline CDR1 and CDR2 sequences are WSHSY and SAAADI. The CDR3 DNA reads TGCGCCAGCAGGGGGACAGCGATCTACGAGCAGTACTTC. Amino acids: CASRGTAIYEQYF.

There are a few counts of this clone. V is TRBV20-1 and J is TRBJ1-1; D unresolved. V was shortened by 3 bases and J by 0 bases, with 14 bases between the two germline ends. Germline V gene data show CDR1 as DFQATT and CDR2 as SNEGSKA (reference sequence). This CDR3 region has 15 residues. The CDR3 DNA reads as TGCAGTGCTAGTACGGGAGGATCCGTGAACACTGAAGCTTTCTTT. Translation gives CSASTGGSVNTEAFF.

The chain carries TRBV28 and TRBJ1-1; TRBD1 aligns across 9 bases. Germline values: CDR1 MDHEN, CDR2 SYDVKM. This CDR3 is 15 amino acids long. The junction had 5 bases not matched to a gene; V was cut back by 5 bases and J by 1 base. The chain's CDR3 is CASSPGDRANTEAFF. For the CDR3, the DNA is TGTGCCAGCAGTCCCGGGGACAGGGCGAACACTGAAGCTTTCTTT.